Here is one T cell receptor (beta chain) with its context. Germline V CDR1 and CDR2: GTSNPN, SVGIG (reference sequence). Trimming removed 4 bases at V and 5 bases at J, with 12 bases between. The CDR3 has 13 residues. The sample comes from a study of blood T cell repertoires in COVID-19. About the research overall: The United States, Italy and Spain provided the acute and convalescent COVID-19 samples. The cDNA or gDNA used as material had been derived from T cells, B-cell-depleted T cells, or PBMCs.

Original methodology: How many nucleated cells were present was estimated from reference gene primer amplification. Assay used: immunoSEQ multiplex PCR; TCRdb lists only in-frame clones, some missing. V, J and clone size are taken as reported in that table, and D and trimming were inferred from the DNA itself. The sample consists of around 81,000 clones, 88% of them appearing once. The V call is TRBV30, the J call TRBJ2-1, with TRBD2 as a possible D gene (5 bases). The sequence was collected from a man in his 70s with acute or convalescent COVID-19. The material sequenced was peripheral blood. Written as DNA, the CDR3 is TGTGCCTGGACGGTGGTCGGGGACAATGAGCAGTTCTTC. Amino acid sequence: CAWTVVGDNEQFF.